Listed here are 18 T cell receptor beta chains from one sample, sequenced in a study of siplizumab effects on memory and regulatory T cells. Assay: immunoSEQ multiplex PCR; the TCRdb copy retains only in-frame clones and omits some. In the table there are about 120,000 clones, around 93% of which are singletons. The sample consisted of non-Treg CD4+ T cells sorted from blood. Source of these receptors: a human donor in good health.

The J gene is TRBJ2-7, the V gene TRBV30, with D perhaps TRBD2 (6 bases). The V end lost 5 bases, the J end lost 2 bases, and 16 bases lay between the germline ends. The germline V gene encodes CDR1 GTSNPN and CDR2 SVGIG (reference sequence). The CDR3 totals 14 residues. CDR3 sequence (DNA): TGTGCCTGGGCGAGGTGGCGGGACGCCTACGAGCAGTACTTC. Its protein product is CAWARWRDAYEQYF.

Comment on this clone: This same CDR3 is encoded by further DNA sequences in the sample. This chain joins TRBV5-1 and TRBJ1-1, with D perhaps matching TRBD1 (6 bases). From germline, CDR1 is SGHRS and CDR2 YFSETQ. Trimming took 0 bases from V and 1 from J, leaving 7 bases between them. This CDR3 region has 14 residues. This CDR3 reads CASSLGGGNTEAFF. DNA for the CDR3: TGCGCCAGCAGCTTGGGAGGGGGGAACACTGAAGCTTTCTTT.

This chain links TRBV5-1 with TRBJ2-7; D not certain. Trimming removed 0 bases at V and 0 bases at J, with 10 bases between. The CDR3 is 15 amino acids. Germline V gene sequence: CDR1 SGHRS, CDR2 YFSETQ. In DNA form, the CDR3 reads TGCGCCAGCAGCTTGGGGCCAGGATACTCCTACGAGCAGTACTTC. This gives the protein CASSLGPGYSYEQYF.

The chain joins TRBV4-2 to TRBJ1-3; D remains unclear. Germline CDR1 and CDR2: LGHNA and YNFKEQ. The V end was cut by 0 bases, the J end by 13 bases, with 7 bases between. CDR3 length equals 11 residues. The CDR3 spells CASSQEFEIYF. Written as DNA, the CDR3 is TGTGCCAGCAGCCAAGAATTTGAGATATATTTT.

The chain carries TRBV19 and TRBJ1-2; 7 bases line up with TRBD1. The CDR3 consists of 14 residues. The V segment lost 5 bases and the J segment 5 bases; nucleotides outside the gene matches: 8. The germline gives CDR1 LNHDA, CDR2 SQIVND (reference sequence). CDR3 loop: CASSANRGQYGYTF. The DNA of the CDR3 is TGTGCCAGTAGTGCCAACAGGGGCCAGTATGGCTACACCTTC.

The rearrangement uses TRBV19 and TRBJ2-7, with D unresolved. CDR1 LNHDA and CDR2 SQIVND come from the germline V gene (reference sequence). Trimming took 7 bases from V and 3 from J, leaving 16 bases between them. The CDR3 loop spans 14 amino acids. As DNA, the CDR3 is TGTGCCAGTACCGCATGGCGCCATTTCTACGAGCAGTACTTC. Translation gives CASTAWRHFYEQYF.

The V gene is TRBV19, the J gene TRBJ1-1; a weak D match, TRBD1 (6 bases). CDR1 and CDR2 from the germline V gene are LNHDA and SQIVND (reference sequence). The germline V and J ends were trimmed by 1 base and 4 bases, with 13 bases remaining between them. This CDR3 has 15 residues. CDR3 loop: CASSIATGMTTEAFF. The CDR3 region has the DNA TGTGCCAGTAGTATAGCGACAGGTATGACCACTGAAGCTTTCTTT. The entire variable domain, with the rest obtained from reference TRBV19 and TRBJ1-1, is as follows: DGGITQSPKYLFRKEGQNVTLSCEQNLNHDAMYWYRQDPGQGLRLIYYSQIVNDFQKGDIAEGYSVSREKKESFPLTVTSAQKNPTAFYLCASSIATGMTTEAFFGQGTRLTVV.

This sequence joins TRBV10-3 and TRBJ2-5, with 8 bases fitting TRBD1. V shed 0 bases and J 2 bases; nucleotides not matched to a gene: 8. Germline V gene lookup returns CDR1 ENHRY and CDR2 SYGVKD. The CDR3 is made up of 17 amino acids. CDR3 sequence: CAISESSAGTGQETQYF. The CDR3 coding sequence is TGTGCCATCAGTGAGTCTTCGGCAGGGACAGGACAAGAGACCCAGTACTTC.

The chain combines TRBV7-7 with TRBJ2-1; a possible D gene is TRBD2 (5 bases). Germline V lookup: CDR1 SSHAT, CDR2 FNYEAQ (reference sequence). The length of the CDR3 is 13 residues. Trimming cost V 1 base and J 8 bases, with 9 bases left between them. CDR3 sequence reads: CASSLVEGYEQFF. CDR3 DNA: TGTGCCAGCAGCTTAGTAGAGGGCTATGAGCAGTTCTTC.

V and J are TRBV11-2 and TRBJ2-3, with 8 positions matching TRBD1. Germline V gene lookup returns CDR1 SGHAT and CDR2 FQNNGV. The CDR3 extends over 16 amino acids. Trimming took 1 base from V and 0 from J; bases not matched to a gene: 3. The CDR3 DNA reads TGTGCCAGCAGCTTAGGGACAGGGATTAGCACAGATACGCAGTATTTT. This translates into CASSLGTGISTDTQYF.

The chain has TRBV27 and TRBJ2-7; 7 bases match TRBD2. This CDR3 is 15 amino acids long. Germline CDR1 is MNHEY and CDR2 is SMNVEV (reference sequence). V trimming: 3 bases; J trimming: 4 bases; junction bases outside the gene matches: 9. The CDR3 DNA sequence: TGTGCCAGCAGTTTGGCGGGAGTTGGCCGATACGAGCAGTACTTC. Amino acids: CASSLAGVGRYEQYF.

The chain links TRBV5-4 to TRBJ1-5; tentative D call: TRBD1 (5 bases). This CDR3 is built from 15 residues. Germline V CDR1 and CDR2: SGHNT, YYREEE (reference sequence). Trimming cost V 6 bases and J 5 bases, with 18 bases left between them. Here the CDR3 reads CASILPGPNDQPQHF. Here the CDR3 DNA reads TGTGCCAGCATCCTTCCGGGACCGAACGATCAGCCCCAGCATTTT.

The CDR3 loop is CASSQTRDRVGGYTF. In DNA, the CDR3 is TGTGCCAGCAGCCAGACCCGGGACAGGGTAGGCGGCTACACCTTC. The rearrangement links TRBV11-1 to TRBJ1-2; 9 bases fit TRBD1. Trimming removed 5 bases from V and 8 bases from J; junction bases left unmatched: 12. Germline CDR1 reads SGHAT; CDR2 reads FQDESV (reference sequence). The CDR3 is 15 residues long.

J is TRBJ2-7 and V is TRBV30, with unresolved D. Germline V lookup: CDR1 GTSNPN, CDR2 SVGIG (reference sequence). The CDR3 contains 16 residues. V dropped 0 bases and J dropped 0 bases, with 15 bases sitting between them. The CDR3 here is CAWSVVVAASSYEQYF. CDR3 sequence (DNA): TGTGCCTGGAGTGTAGTGGTAGCAGCTAGCTCCTACGAGCAGTACTTC.

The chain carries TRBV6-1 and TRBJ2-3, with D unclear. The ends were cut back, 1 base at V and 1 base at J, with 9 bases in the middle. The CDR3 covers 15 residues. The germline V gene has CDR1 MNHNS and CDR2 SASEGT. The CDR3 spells CASSEVAARTDTQYF. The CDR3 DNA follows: TGTGCCAGCAGTGAAGTGGCAGCCCGCACAGATACGCAGTATTTT.

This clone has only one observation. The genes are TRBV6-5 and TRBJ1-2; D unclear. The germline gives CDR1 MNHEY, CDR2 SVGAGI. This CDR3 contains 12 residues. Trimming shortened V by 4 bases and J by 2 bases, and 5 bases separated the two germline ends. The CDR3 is CASSSENYGYTF. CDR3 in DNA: TGTGCCAGCAGTTCAGAGAACTATGGCTACACCTTC.

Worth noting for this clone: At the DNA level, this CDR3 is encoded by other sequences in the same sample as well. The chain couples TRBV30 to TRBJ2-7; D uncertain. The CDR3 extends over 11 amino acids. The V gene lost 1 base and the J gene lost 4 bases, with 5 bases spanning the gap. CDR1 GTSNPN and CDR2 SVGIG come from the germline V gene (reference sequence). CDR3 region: CAWSANYEQYF. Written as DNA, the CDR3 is TGTGCCTGGAGTGCAAATTACGAGCAGTACTTC.

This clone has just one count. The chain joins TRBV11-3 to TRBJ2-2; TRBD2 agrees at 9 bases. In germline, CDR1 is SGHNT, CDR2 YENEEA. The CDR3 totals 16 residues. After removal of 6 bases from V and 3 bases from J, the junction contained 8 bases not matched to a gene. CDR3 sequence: CASRGGGARDTGELFF. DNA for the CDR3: TGTGCCAGCAGAGGCGGGGGGGCCCGTGACACCGGGGAGCTGTTTTTT.